This TCR beta chain was sequenced in a study of Ad26.COV2.S vaccination and SARS-CoV-2 variants. About the study: Donor participated within the Ad26.COV2.S arm of the COV1001 trial. Ad26.COV2.S was injected intramuscularly once or twice, 56 days apart.

Germline V gene data show CDR1 as MNHEY and CDR2 as SMNVEV (reference sequence). Germline trimming cut 2 bases from V and 2 bases from J; bases unmatched to any gene: 7. The CDR3 has 17 amino acids. The treatment was: about 20 received Ad26.COV2.S at low or high dose, single or two shots; about 5 received placebo; per-sample allocation not given. Day 63 after the first injection of vaccine or placebo was the sampling time. The donor was a Boston adult aged 18-55 years. Only in-frame clones appear in the TCRdb table, and some are missing; sequencing was by immunoSEQ multiplex PCR. Among 380,000 or so clones listed, 70% to 90% were seen once.

This clonotype was sampled from a person between 18 and 65 years old who received the Ad26.COV2.S COVID-19 vaccine or a placebo. The rearrangement joins TRBV27 to TRBJ2-3; 10 positions agree with TRBD2. The material was peripheral blood, obtained in a trial of Ad26.COV2.S vaccine versus placebo. In nucleotides, the CDR3 is TGTGCCAGCAGTTTAAACCCCCTAGCGGGGGTCACAGATACGCAGTATTTT. Protein sequence: CASSLNPLAGVTDTQYF.